The clone carrying this T cell receptor beta chain was seen only a few times. The sample comes from a study of T-cell reconstitution after alpha-beta-depleted transplantation in children. Unique molecular identifiers were incorporated when the TCRbeta library was constructed. TCRdb reanalysed the PCR reads using MiXCR and keeps one entry per CDR3 protein. The sample contains more than 250,000 distinct CDR3 sequences, nearly 10% of which appear only once. Germline lookup yields CDR1 ENHRY and CDR2 SYGVKD. The CDR3 loop spans 16 amino acids. V shed 0 bases and J 7 bases; nucleotides not matched to a gene: 5.

This receptor was taken from a human donor who donated a stem cell graft to a child with SCID. The starting material was PBMCs from the stem cell graft donor, obtained from the stem cell graft. J is TRBJ2-1 and V is TRBV10-3; 11 bases align to TRBD2. CDR3 DNA sequence: TGTGCCATCAGTGAGTCTAGCGGGGGGGCGTGGAATGAGCAGTTCTTC. It is translated as CAISESSGGAWNEQFF.